This TCR beta chain was recovered during a study of shared clonotypes between healthy human individuals. Whole-study findings and limits: Large sequencing depth failed to make sorted-subset sequencing complete, rarefaction showed. Relative to clonotypes present in all four donors, those not shared had lower generation probabilities.

The CDR3 is 17 amino acids. With 1 base clipped from V and 3 bases from J, the junction kept 9 bases outside the gene matches. Germline values: CDR1 SGHAT, CDR2 FQNNGV. As concerns this clone: Its antigen remains unidentified.

The repertoire was sequenced with immunoSEQ multiplex PCR; TCRdb's copy has only in-frame clones and lacks some. Altogether about 2.4 million clones are present, over 85% being singletons, with the ten largest covering 0.14%. The receptor's source is a man younger than 35 in good health. The V gene is TRBV11-2, the J gene TRBJ2-3; 8 bases are a match to TRBD2. Material: naive CD4+ T cells sorted from blood. This sample's subset: CD45RA+ positively selected. The CDR3 bases are TGTGCCAGCAGCTTAGTAGTAGCGGGGCGAGGGACAGATACGCAGTATTTT. It yields the protein CASSLVVAGRGTDTQYF.